Listed below are T cell receptor beta chains from one sample, sequenced in a study of OX40 agonist ivuxolimab in advanced cancers. Clones were sequenced by immunoSEQ multiplex PCR, and TCRdb holds only the in-frame ones, with some missing. Of tens of thousands of clones listed, about four fifths are singletons. Source: CD4+ or CD8+ T cells sorted from blood, taken in a trial of the OX40 agonist ivuxolimab. The receptor set was obtained from an adult with an advanced solid tumor such as melanoma, head and neck, liver or kidney cancer. CDR3s include the opening cysteine and the closing phenylalanine or tryptophan. A D gene is named only where the DNA matches it firmly. Rows give clone size only sometimes, using once, few, many, or a class for an expanded clone.

abundance: NA; j_gene: TRBJ2-2; v_gene: TRBV4-3; d_gene: NA; len: 15; CDR3nt: TGCGTCAGCAGCCAATCAGGGGCAGGCACCGGGGAGCTGTTTTTT; CDR3aa: CVSSQSGAGTGELFF
abundance: NA; j_gene: TRBJ1-1; v_gene: TRBV5-6; d_gene: NA; len: 12; CDR3nt: TGTGCCAGCAGCTATGCAAGGATTGAAGCTTTCTTT; CDR3aa: CASSYARIEAFF
abundance: NA; j_gene: TRBJ2-3; v_gene: TRBV6-6; d_gene: TRBD2; len: 13; CDR3nt: TGTGCCAGCAGTTACCGGGGGGGAGATACGCAGTATTTT; CDR3aa: CASSYRGGDTQYF
abundance: few; j_gene: TRBJ1-4; v_gene: TRBV28; d_gene: TRBD1; len: 18; CDR3nt: TGTGCCAGCAGTCCTTTCCCGGGACAGACTGCAACTAATGAAAAACTGTTTTTT; CDR3aa: CASSPFPGQTATNEKLFF
abundance: NA; j_gene: TRBJ1-1; v_gene: TRBV18; d_gene: NA; len: 17; CDR3nt: TGTGCCAGCTCACGCCGGGACATAAGAAATCGGGACACTGAAGCTTTCTTT; CDR3aa: CASSRRDIRNRDTEAFF
abundance: NA; j_gene: TRBJ2-1; v_gene: TRBV7-2; d_gene: TRBD1; len: 12; CDR3nt: TGTGCCAGCAGCTTATTAAGGGGGCCCCAGTTCTTC; CDR3aa: CASSLLRGPQFF
abundance: NA; j_gene: TRBJ2-1; v_gene: TRBV6-5; d_gene: NA; len: 11; CDR3nt: TGTGCCAGCAGAGAAAGGAATGAGCAGTTCTTC; CDR3aa: CASRERNEQFF
abundance: few; j_gene: TRBJ2-1; v_gene: TRBV7-2; d_gene: NA; len: 13; CDR3nt: TGTGCCAGCAGCTTAGGGCTCCTATATGAGCAGTTCTTC; CDR3aa: CASSLGLLYEQFF
abundance: NA; j_gene: TRBJ1-4; v_gene: TRBV5-6; d_gene: NA; len: 14; CDR3nt: TGTGCCAGCAGCTTCTGGGGCTCTAATGAAAAACTGTTTTTT; CDR3aa: CASSFWGSNEKLFF
abundance: NA; j_gene: TRBJ1-2; v_gene: TRBV28; d_gene: NA; len: 13; CDR3nt: TGTGCCAGCACCCTCGGGTACGCTTATGGCTACACCTTC; CDR3aa: CASTLGYAYGYTF
abundance: NA; j_gene: TRBJ2-1; v_gene: TRBV5-1; d_gene: TRBD2; len: 17; CDR3nt: TGCGCCAGCAGCCACGGGACTAGCGGGAGGGCCGTGTATGAGCAGTTCTTC; CDR3aa: CASSHGTSGRAVYEQFF
abundance: NA; j_gene: TRBJ1-3; v_gene: TRBV5-1; d_gene: NA; len: 17; CDR3nt: TGCGCCAGCAGCTTGGGGTTAGGGGCAAATTTTGGAAACACCATATATTTT; CDR3aa: CASSLGLGANFGNTIYF
abundance: NA; j_gene: TRBJ1-1; v_gene: TRBV5-1; d_gene: NA; len: 14; CDR3nt: TGCGCCAGCAGCTTGGGCCTTTGGATGACTGAAGCTTTCTTT; CDR3aa: CASSLGLWMTEAFF
abundance: NA; j_gene: TRBJ2-7; v_gene: TRBV30; d_gene: NA; len: 13; CDR3nt: TGTGCCTGGAAAATGGTTGGCGGGTACGAGCAGTACTTC; CDR3aa: CAWKMVGGYEQYF
abundance: NA; j_gene: TRBJ2-3; v_gene: TRBV5-6; d_gene: TRBD2; len: 16; CDR3nt: TGTGCCAGCAGCTCTACTAGCGGGGACACGAAGGAGACGCAGTATTTT; CDR3aa: CASSSTSGDTKETQYF
abundance: NA; j_gene: TRBJ2-7; v_gene: TRBV7-2; d_gene: NA; len: 14; CDR3nt: TGTGCCAGCAGCTTAGACGGGAGCTCCTACGAGCAGTACTTC; CDR3aa: CASSLDGSSYEQYF
abundance: once; j_gene: TRBJ2-5; v_gene: TRBV4-1; d_gene: NA; len: 18; CDR3nt: TGCGCCAGCAGCCAAGGGGGATCCCGGGGCACCGGCAAGGAGACCCAGTACTTC; CDR3aa: CASSQGGSRGTGKETQYF
abundance: once; j_gene: TRBJ1-2; v_gene: TRBV30; d_gene: NA; len: 13; CDR3nt: TGTGCCTGGAGTGTGGCGCGAGCGAGAGGCTACACCTTC; CDR3aa: CAWSVARARGYTF
abundance: NA; j_gene: TRBJ2-1; v_gene: TRBV7-8; d_gene: TRBD2; len: 16; CDR3nt: TGTGCCAGCAGCCCCCGACTAGCGGGAGGGCCCGATGAGCAGTTCTTC; CDR3aa: CASSPRLAGGPDEQFF
abundance: NA; j_gene: TRBJ2-1; v_gene: TRBV14; d_gene: NA; len: 17; CDR3nt: TGTGCCAGCAGCCAAGTGGCCGGCAGGGTGAGCTCCCGGGGGCAGTTCTTC; CDR3aa: CASSQVAGRVSSRGQFF